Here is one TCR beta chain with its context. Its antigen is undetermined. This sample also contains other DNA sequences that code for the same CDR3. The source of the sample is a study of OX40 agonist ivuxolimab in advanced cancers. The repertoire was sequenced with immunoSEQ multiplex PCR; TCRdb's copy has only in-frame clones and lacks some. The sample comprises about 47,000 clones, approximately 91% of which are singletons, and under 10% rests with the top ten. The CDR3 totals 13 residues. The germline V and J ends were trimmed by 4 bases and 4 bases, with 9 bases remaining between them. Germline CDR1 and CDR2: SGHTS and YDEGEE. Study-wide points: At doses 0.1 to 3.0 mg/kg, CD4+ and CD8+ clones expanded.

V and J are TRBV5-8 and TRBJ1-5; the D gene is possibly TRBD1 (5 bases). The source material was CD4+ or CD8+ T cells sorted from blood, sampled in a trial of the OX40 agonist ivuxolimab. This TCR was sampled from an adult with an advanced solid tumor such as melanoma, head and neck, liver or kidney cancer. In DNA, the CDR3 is TGTGCCAGCAGCCAAGCAGGGAATCAGCCCCAGCATTTT. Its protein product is CASSQAGNQPQHF.